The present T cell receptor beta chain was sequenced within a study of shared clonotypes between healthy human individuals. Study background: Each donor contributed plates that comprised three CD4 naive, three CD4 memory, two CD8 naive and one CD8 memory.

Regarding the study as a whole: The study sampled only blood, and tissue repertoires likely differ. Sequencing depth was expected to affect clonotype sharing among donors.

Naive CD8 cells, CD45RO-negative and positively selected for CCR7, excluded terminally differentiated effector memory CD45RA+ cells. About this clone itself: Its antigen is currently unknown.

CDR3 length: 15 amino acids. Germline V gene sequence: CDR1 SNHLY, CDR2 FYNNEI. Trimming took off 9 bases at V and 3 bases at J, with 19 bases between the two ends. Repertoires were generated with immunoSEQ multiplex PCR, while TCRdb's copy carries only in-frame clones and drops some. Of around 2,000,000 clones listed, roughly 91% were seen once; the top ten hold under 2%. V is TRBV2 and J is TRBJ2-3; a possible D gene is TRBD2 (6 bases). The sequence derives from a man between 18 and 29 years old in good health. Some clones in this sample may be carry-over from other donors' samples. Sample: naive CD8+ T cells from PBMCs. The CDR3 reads CASNRPGLDTDTQYF. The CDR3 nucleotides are TGTGCCAGTAACCGTCCGGGACTTGATACAGATACGCAGTATTTT.